This is a list of T cell receptor beta chains from one sample in a study of human T cells and chemical hapten exposure. MiXCR, run by TCRdb on the 5' RACE reads, gives a single entry per CDR3 protein. The sample contains 65,000 to 95,000 distinct CDR3 sequences, about 7.7% of which appear only once. The source is a male donor in good health. Each CDR3 is given with its conserved first and last residue. A D gene is named only where the DNA matches it firmly. Clone size is given for some rows only: seen once, a few or many times, or a class if the clone is expanded.

size,D,V,J,CDR3,DNA
few,NA,TRBV15,TRBJ2-5,CATRKGTRQETQYF,TGTGCCACCAGGAAGGGAACGCGGCAAGAGACCCAGTACTTC
many,NA,TRBV5-1,TRBJ1-3,CASSSGHGSSGNTIYF,TGCGCCAGCAGCTCGGGACACGGAAGCTCTGGAAACACCATATATTTT
NA,NA,TRBV10-3,TRBJ1-3,CAMRGDRGNTIYF,TGTGCCATGAGAGGGGACCGTGGAAACACCATATATTTT
NA,NA,TRBV29-1,TRBJ2-1,CSVEDPGGYNEQFF,TGCAGCGTTGAAGATCCCGGAGGGTACAATGAGCAGTTCTTC
few,TRBD2,TRBV7-8,TRBJ2-1,CASRPTPGLGVVSEQFF,TGTGCCAGCAGGCCTACCCCGGGACTAGGTGTGGTTAGTGAGCAGTTCTTC
many,NA,TRBV5-1,TRBJ1-1,CASSFSGLNTEAFF,TGCGCCAGCAGCTTTTCGGGGCTGAACACTGAAGCTTTCTTT
many,TRBD2,TRBV5-1,TRBJ2-7,CASSLGWASGESSYEQYF,TGCGCCAGCAGCTTGGGTTGGGCTAGCGGTGAGAGCTCCTACGAGCAGTACTTC
NA,NA,TRBV6-1,TRBJ1-1,CAIQLMNTEAFF,TGTGCCATTCAGCTAATGAACACTGAAGCTTTCTTT
NA,NA,TRBV20-1,TRBJ1-2,CSARGGGFSYGYTF,TGCAGTGCTAGAGGCGGGGGTTTTAGCTATGGCTACACCTTC
NA,TRBD2,TRBV3-1,TRBJ2-7,CASSPFERGTSRNSYEQYF,TGTGCCAGCAGCCCATTCGAGCGGGGGACTAGCAGAAATTCCTACGAGCAGTACTTC
few,NA,TRBV11-2,TRBJ1-5,CASSLVAGRSNQPQHF,TGTGCCAGCAGCTTAGTGGCCGGGAGAAGCAATCAGCCCCAGCATTTT
many,NA,TRBV29-1,TRBJ2-3,CSVDNSDVTDTQYF,TGCAGCGTTGACAACTCGGACGTCACAGATACGCAGTATTTT
NA,NA,TRBV7-2,TRBJ2-1,CASSSYSNEQFF,TGTGCCAGCAGCTCCTACAGCAATGAGCAGTTCTTC
NA,NA,TRBV12-3/TRBV12-4,TRBJ2-1,CASSFPLAYAYNEQFF,TGTGCCAGCAGTTTCCCACTAGCCTATGCCTACAATGAGCAGTTCTTC
few,TRBD1,TRBV7-2,TRBJ2-5,CASSPRQGTETQYF,TGTGCCAGCAGCCCTCGACAGGGGACGGAGACCCAGTACTTC
many,TRBD2,TRBV4-1,TRBJ2-7,CASSQERSSGGYEQYF,TGCGCCAGCAGCCAAGAGAGGTCTAGCGGGGGATACGAGCAGTACTTC
few,NA,TRBV14,TRBJ2-2,CASSQDLGFGFKLFF,TGTGCCAGCAGCCAAGATCTAGGGTTTGGATTTAAGCTGTTTTTT
few,TRBD1,TRBV15,TRBJ1-2,CATSRERPGQGSKGYGYTF,TGTGCCACCAGCAGAGAACGGCCGGGACAGGGGTCGAAAGGCTATGGCTACACCTTC
NA,TRBD1,TRBV6-6,TRBJ1-2,CASSAAETGRYGYTF,TGTGCCAGCAGTGCCGCCGAGACAGGGCGATATGGCTACACCTTC
NA,NA,TRBV7-2,TRBJ2-3,CASSLAKLAGSTDTQYF,TGTGCCAGCAGCTTAGCCAAACTAGCCGGTAGCACAGATACGCAGTATTTT
many,TRBD1,TRBV12-3/TRBV12-4,TRBJ1-6,CASSPGGEDSPLHF,TGTGCCAGCAGTCCAGGGGGCGAAGATTCACCCCTCCACTTT
few,TRBD1,TRBV29-1,TRBJ1-1,CSVAGQGNTEAFF,TGCAGCGTGGCGGGACAGGGGAACACTGAAGCTTTCTTT
NA,TRBD1,TRBV27,TRBJ1-6,CASSFDRDRANSPLHF,TGTGCCAGCAGTTTTGATCGGGACAGGGCTAATTCACCCCTCCACTTT
many,NA,TRBV14,TRBJ1-1,CASSLIAAEAFF,TGTGCCAGCAGCCTGATAGCGGCTGAAGCTTTCTTT
many,NA,TRBV21-1,TRBJ2-1,CASSKSRWARDYNEQFF,TGTGCCAGCAGCAAATCCAGGTGGGCCAGGGATTACAATGAGCAGTTCTTC
NA,NA,TRBV6-2/TRBV6-3,TRBJ2-7,CASSYGPTGGSYEQYF,TGTGCCAGCAGTTACGGCCCGACAGGCGGTTCCTACGAGCAGTACTTC
few,TRBD1,TRBV5-1,TRBJ1-1,CASSSPGTGAMNTEAFF,TGCGCCAGCAGCTCGCCCGGGACAGGGGCTATGAACACTGAAGCTTTCTTT
few,NA,TRBV7-2,TRBJ2-7,CASSSISSLSYEQYF,TGTGCCAGCAGCTCTATAAGCAGCCTCTCCTACGAGCAGTACTTC
NA,TRBD1,TRBV5-5,TRBJ2-5,CASISDAGTAQETQYF,TGTGCCAGCATCTCTGACGCCGGGACAGCTCAAGAGACCCAGTACTTC
medium-sized,TRBD2,TRBV6-1,TRBJ2-7,CASSEELAGGYEQYF,TGTGCCAGCAGTGAAGAACTAGCGGGAGGCTACGAGCAGTACTTC
NA,TRBD1,TRBV18,TRBJ2-1,CASSQPGQGTYEQFF,TGTGCCAGCTCACAACCGGGACAGGGAACTTATGAGCAGTTCTTC
many,NA,TRBV5-6,TRBJ1-1,CASSLRTAQGVVNTEAFF,TGTGCCAGCAGCTTGAGGACAGCCCAAGGGGTTGTGAACACTGAAGCTTTCTTT
many,NA,TRBV29-1,TRBJ1-1,CSVDGSDTEAFF,TGCAGCGTTGATGGGTCGGACACTGAAGCTTTCTTT